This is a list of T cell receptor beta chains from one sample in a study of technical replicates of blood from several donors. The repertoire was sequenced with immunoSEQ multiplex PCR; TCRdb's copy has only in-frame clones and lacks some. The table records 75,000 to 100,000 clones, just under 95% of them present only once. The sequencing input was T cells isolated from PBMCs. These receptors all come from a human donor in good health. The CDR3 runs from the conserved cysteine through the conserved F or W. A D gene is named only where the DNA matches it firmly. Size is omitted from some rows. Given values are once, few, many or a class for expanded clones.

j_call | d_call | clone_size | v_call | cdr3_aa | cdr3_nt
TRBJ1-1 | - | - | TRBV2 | CASRQLNTEAFF | TGTGCCAGCAGACAGCTGAACACTGAAGCTTTCTTT
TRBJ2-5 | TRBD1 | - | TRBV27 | CASSYRGTGKETQYF | TGTGCCAGCAGTTACCGGGGGACAGGGAAAGAGACCCAGTACTTC
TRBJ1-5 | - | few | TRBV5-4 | CASSLQYSNQPQHF | TGTGCCAGCAGCTTACAGTATAGCAATCAGCCCCAGCATTTT
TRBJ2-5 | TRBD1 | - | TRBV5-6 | CASSTRDRGRGTQYF | TGTGCCAGCAGCACCAGGGACAGGGGGCGCGGGACCCAGTACTTC
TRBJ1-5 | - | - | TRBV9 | CASSVAGYNQPQHF | TGTGCCAGCAGCGTAGCAGGGTACAATCAGCCCCAGCATTTT
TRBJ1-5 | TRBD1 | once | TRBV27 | CASNRQGPNQPQHF | TGTGCCAGCAATCGACAGGGTCCCAATCAGCCCCAGCATTTT
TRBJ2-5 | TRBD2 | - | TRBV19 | CASSTAGGPIETQYF | TGTGCCAGTAGTACGGCGGGGGGGCCGATCGAGACCCAGTACTTC
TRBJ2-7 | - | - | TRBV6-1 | CASSELIRFNSYEQYF | TGTGCCAGCAGTGAACTTATCAGATTCAACTCCTACGAGCAGTACTTC
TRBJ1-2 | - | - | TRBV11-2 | CASSLGLTAEGYTF | TGTGCCAGCAGCTTAGGGCTAACAGCTGAGGGCTACACCTTC
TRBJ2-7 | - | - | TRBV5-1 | CASSLMGGYGYEQYF | TGCGCCAGCAGCTTGATGGGGGGTTACGGGTACGAGCAGTACTTC
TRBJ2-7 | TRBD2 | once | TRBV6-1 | CASSEPGTRRSYEQYF | TGTGCCAGCAGTGAACCCGGGACTAGAAGAAGCTACGAGCAGTACTTC
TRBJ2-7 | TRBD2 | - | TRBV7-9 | CASRTTGLAGSRDEQYF | TGTGCCAGCAGAACTACGGGACTAGCGGGTTCTCGGGACGAGCAGTACTTC
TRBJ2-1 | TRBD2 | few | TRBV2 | CASSEVRLAVYNEQFF | TGTGCCAGCAGTGAAGTAAGACTAGCGGTTTACAATGAGCAGTTCTTC
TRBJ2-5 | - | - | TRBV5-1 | CASRLGTRQETQYF | TGCGCCAGCAGACTCGGGACACGACAAGAGACCCAGTACTTC
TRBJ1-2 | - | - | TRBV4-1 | CASSHPPAGGVTNYGYTF | TGCGCCAGCAGCCATCCGCCTGCGGGGGGAGTTACTAACTATGGCTACACCTTC
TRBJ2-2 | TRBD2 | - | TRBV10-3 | CAISVASGSNTGELFF | TGTGCCATCAGTGTGGCTAGCGGATCGAACACCGGGGAGCTGTTTTTT
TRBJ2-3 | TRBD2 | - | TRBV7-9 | CASSSRLAGGPGTQYF | TGTGCCAGCAGCTCCCGACTAGCGGGAGGGCCGGGTACGCAGTATTTT
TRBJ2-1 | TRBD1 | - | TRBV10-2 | CASGTGAYNEQFF | TGCGCCAGCGGGACAGGGGCTTACAATGAGCAGTTCTTC
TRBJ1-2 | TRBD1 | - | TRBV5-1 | CASAAGTAHTFSYGYTF | TGCGCCAGCGCCGCCGGGACAGCTCATACTTTTTCCTATGGCTACACCTTC
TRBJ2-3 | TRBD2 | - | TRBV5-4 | CASSLGTSGGTDTQYF | TGTGCCAGCAGCTTGGGGACTAGCGGGGGCACAGATACGCAGTATTTT
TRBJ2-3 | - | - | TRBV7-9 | CASSPGSAVPSTDTQYF | TGTGCCAGCAGCCCAGGCTCCGCAGTCCCTAGCACAGATACGCAGTATTTT
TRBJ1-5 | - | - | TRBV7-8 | CASRGLGNQPQHF | TGTGCCAGCCGGGGTCTCGGCAATCAGCCCCAGCATTTT
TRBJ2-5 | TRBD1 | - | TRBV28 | CASSLSEQGAETQYF | TGTGCCAGCAGTTTATCCGAACAGGGGGCAGAGACCCAGTACTTC
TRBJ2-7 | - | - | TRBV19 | CASSIGGGPYEQYF | TGTGCCAGTAGTATTGGAGGGGGCCCCTACGAGCAGTACTTC
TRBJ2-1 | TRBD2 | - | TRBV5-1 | CASSQLAGGFDYNEQFF | TGCGCCAGCAGCCAACTAGCGGGGGGATTCGACTACAATGAGCAGTTCTTC
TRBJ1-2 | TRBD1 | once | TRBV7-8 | CASSLVATGTLGGYTF | TGTGCCAGCAGCTTAGTCGCGACAGGGACCCTCGGGGGCTACACCTTC
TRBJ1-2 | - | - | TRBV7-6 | CASSLGQPYGYTF | TGTGCCAGCAGCTTAGGACAGCCCTATGGCTACACCTTC